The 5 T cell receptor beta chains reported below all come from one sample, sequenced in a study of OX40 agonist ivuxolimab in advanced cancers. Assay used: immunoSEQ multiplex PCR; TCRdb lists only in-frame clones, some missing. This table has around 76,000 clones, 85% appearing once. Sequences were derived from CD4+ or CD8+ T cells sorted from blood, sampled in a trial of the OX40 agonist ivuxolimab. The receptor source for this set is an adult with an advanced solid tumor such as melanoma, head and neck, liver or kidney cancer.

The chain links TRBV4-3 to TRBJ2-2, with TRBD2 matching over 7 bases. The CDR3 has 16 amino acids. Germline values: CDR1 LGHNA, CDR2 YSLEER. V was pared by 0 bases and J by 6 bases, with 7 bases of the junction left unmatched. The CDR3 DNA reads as TGCGCCAGCAGCCAAGATTGGGCGGGAGCTTCCGGGGAGCTGTTTTTT. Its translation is CASSQDWAGASGELFF.

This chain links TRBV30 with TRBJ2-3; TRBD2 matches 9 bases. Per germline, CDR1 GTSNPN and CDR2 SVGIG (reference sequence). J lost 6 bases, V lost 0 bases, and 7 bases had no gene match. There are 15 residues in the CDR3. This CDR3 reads CAWSVRPSGMDTQYF. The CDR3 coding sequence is TGTGCCTGGAGTGTAAGGCCTAGCGGGATGGATACGCAGTATTTT.

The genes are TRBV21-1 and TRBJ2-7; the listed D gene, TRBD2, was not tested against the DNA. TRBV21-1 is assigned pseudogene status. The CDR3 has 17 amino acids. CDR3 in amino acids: CASSKATVGPPRREQYV. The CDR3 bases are TGTGCCAGCAGCAAAGCGACCGTAGGGCCCCCCAGGCGGGAGCAGTACGTC.

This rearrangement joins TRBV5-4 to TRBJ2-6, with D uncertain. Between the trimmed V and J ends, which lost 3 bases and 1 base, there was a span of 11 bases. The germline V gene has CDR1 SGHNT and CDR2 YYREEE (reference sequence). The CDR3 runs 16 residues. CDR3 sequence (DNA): TGTGCCAGCAGCTGGAATAGGATATCTGGGGCCAACGTCCTGACTTTC. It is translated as CASSWNRISGANVLTF.

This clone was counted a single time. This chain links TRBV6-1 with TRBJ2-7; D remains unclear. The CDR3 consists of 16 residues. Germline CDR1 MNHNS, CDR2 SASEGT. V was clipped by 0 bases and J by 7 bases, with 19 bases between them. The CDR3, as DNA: TGTGCCAGCAGTGAAGCGGCAGGCGCCCTGATGAGGGAGCAGTACGTC. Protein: CASSEAAGALMREQYV.